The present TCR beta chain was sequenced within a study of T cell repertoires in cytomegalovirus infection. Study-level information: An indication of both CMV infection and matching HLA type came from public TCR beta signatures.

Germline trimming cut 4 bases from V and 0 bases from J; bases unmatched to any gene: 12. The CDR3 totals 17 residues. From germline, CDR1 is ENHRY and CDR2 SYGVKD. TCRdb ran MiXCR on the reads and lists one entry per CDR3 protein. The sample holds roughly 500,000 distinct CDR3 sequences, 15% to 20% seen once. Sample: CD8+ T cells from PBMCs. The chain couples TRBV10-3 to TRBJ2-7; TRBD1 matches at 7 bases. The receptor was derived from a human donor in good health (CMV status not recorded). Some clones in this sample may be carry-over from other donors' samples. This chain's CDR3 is CAISGGTDLIDSYEQYF. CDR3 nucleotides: TGTGCCATCAGTGGAGGGACAGACCTTATCGACTCCTACGAGCAGTACTTC.